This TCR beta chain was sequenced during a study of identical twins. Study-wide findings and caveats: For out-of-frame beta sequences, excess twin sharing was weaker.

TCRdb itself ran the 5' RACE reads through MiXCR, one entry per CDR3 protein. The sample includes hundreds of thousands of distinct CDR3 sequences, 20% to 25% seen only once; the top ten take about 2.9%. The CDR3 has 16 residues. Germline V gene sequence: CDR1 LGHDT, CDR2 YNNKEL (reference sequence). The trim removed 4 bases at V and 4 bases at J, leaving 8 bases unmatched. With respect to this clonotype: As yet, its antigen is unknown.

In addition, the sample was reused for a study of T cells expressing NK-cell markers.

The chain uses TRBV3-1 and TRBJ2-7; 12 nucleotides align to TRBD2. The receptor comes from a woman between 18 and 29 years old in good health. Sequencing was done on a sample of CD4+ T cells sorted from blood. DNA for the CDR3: TGTGCCAGCAGCCTCGCTAGCGGGAGGGCTTTTTACGAGCAGTACTTC. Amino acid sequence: CASSLASGRAFYEQYF.